The 10 T cell receptor beta chains below come from one sample, sequenced in a study of T cell responses to AZD1222 COVID-19 vaccine (dated by TCRdb to the early 2020s). What this sample's time point label stands for: baseline before first vaccination. The library was obtained by the immunoSEQ multiplex PCR assay. TCRdb provides this immuneACCESS table in a form limited to in-frame rearrangements. Some clones are lacking; in checked studies, under half of them reflect an unresolved V gene, and why the rest are absent is not known. This sample gives 150,000 to 200,000 clones in total; over 80% of them show up just once. 5% to 7% of the sample comes from the top ten. Sequencing was performed on peripheral blood, taken on day 0 of AZD1222 vaccination. These receptors were taken from an adult in good health.

This sequence joins TRBV12-3 or TRBV12-4 and TRBJ1-2; TRBD1 might be the D (5 bases). V shed 6 bases and J shed 8 bases, with 10 bases lying between them. The CDR3 length is 11 residues. CDR3 sequence reads: CASSPGFGYTF. The CDR3 DNA sequence: TGTGCCAGCAGCCCAGGGTTCGGCTACACCTTC.

The chain couples TRBV4-1 to TRBJ2-2; 8 positions match TRBD2. After removal of 1 base from V and 3 bases from J, the junction contained 7 bases not matched to a gene. Germline V gives CDR1 MGHRA, CDR2 YSYEKL. CDR3 length: 17 residues. In DNA, the CDR3 is TGCGCCAGCAGCCAAGTAACGGGGGGGCTTGACACCGGGGAGCTGTTTTTT. Amino acid sequence: CASSQVTGGLDTGELFF.

This chain links TRBV28 with TRBJ2-5; tentatively, D is TRBD2 (5 bases). From germline, CDR1 is MDHEN and CDR2 SYDVKM. The CDR3 is 13 residues long. Trimming removed 2 bases from V and 4 bases from J, with 8 bases in between. In DNA, the CDR3 is TGTGCCAGCAGTTTAAGGAGCGGAGAGACCCAGTACTTC. Its protein product is CASSLRSGETQYF.

CDR3: CASSLTHSGSTDTQYF. The CDR3 DNA sequence: TGTGCCAGCAGCTTAACTCATAGCGGAAGCACAGATACGCAGTATTTT. The gene calls are TRBV7-6 and TRBJ2-3, with D possibly matching TRBD2 (6 bases). The CDR3 consists of 16 residues. Trimming removed 2 bases at V and 0 bases at J, with 12 bases between. Germline CDR1 is SGHVS and CDR2 is FNYEAQ.

This chain joins TRBV24-1 and TRBJ1-2; a possible D gene is TRBD1 (5 bases). The CDR3 has 16 residues. Per germline, CDR1 KGHDR and CDR2 SFDVKD. With 1 base removed from V and 8 bases from J, the gap between germline ends came to 19 bases. CDR3 DNA sequence: TGTGCCACCAGTGATTTTTATGGGGAGGGGAATCAAGGCTACACCTTC. Amino acids: CATSDFYGEGNQGYTF.

The chain has TRBV19 and TRBJ2-3, with 7 bases identical to TRBD1. The ends lost 2 bases at V and 0 bases at J; junction bases unmatched: 8. The CDR3 runs to 17 residues. CDR1 and CDR2 from the germline V gene are LNHDA and SQIVND (reference sequence). The CDR3 nucleotides are TGTGCCAGTAGTATAAATCGGGACAGCAGTAGCACAGATACGCAGTATTTT. Its protein is CASSINRDSSSTDTQYF.

The chain combines TRBV6-4 with TRBJ2-1, with 8 bases identical to TRBD2. The junction had 8 bases not matched to a gene; V was cut back by 6 bases and J by 7 bases. The germline gives CDR1 MRHNA, CDR2 SNTAGT. CDR3 length: 14 amino acids. The CDR3: CASSTQGGGNEQFF. The CDR3, as DNA: TGTGCCAGCAGCACCCAGGGCGGGGGGAATGAGCAGTTCTTC.

This sequence joins TRBV10-3 and TRBJ2-3; perhaps TRBD1 as D (5 bases). V was cut by 8 bases and J by 6 bases, with 12 bases left in between. Germline V CDR1 and CDR2: ENHRY, SYGVKD. The CDR3 runs 12 residues. The CDR3 region is CAIGAKADTQYF. The CDR3 bases are TGTGCCATCGGGGCGAAAGCGGATACGCAGTATTTT.

The chain recombines TRBV4-2 with TRBJ2-3, with D maybe TRBD1 (5 bases). The V gene's germline CDR1 is LGHNA and CDR2 YNFKEQ. This CDR3 comprises 14 residues. Trimming stripped 2 bases from V and 1 base from J, with 7 bases between. The CDR3: CASSQIQGTDTQYF. The CDR3 bases are TGTGCCAGCAGCCAAATACAGGGCACAGATACGCAGTATTTT.

This rearrangement joins TRBV7-8 to TRBJ1-3; D gene unclear. Germline loops: CDR1 SGHVS, CDR2 FQNEAQ. Between the trimmed V and J ends, which lost 0 bases and 7 bases, there was a span of 13 bases. CDR3 length: 15 residues. The CDR3 reads CASSLATALRNTIYF. The DNA for the CDR3 is TGTGCCAGCAGCTTAGCAACGGCCCTTCGGAACACCATATATTTT.